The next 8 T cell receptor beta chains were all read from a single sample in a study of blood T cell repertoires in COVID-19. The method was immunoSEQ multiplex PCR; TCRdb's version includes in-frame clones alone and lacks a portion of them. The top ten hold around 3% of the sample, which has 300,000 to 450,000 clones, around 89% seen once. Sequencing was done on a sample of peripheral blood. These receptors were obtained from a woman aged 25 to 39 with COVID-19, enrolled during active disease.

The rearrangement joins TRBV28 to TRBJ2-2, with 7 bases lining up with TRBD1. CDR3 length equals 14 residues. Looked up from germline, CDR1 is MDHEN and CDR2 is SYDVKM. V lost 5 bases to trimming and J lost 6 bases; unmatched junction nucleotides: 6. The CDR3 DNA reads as TGTGCCAGCAGTCCCCTCAGGGGGTCCGGGGAGCTGTTTTTT. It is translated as CASSPLRGSGELFF.

CDR3 DNA sequence: TGTGCCAGTAGGCCCGGGGGGCCTGCGAACACCGGGGAGCTGTTTTTT. The encoded protein is CASRPGGPANTGELFF. The V gene is TRBV19, the J gene TRBJ2-2; tentative D call: TRBD2 (7 bases). In germline, CDR1 is LNHDA, CDR2 SQIVND (reference sequence). The CDR3 length is 16 residues. V lost 6 bases to trimming and J lost 0 bases, with 14 bases between them.

As DNA, the CDR3 is TGTGCCAGCAGCCCCGGACACTGGGATGGCTACACCTTC. Translated, it gives CASSPGHWDGYTF. The rearrangement links TRBV6-5 to TRBJ1-2, with TRBD1 as a possible D gene (5 bases). Germline CDR1 reads MNHEY; CDR2 reads SVGAGI. The V end was cut by 6 bases, the J end by 6 bases, with 14 bases between. This CDR3 region has 13 residues.

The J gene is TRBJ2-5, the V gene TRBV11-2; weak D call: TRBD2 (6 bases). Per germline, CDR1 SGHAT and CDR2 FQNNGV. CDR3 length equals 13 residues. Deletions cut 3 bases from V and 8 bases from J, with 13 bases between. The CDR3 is CASSLSGLSTQYF. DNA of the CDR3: TGTGCCAGCAGCTTGTCCGGACTAAGTACCCAGTACTTC.

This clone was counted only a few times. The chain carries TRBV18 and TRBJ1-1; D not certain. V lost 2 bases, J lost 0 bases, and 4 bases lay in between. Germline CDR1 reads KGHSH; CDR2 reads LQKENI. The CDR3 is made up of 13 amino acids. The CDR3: CASSPEVNTEAFF. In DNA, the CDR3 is TGTGCCAGCTCACCAGAGGTGAACACTGAAGCTTTCTTT.

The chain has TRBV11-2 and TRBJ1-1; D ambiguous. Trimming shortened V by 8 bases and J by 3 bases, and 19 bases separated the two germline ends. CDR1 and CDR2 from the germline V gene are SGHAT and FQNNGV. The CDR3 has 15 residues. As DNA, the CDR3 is TGTGCCAGCGGCCGCGCGGGAGGGTGGTACACTGAAGCTTTCTTT. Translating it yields CASGRAGGWYTEAFF.

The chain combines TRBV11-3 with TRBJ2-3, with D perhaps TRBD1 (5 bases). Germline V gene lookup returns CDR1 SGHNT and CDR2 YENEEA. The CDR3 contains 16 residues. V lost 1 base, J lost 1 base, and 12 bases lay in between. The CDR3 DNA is TGTGCCAGCAGCTTAGGGTTACAGGTGGGCACAGATACGCAGTATTTT. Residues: CASSLGLQVGTDTQYF. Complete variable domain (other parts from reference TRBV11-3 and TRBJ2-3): EAGVVQSPRYKIIEKKQPVAFWCNPISGHNTLYWYLQNLGQGPELLIRYENEEAVDDSQLPKDRFSAERLKGVDSTLKIQPAELGDSAVYLCASSLGLQVGTDTQYFGPGTRLTVL.

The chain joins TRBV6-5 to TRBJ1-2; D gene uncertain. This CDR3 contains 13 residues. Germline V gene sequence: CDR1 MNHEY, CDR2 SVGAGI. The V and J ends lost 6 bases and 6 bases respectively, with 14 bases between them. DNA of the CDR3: TGTGCCAGCAGCCCCGAGTTCGAGGATGGCTACACCTTC. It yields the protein CASSPEFEDGYTF.